This T cell receptor (beta chain) was recorded in a study of shared clonotypes between healthy human individuals. CD45RO-negative, CCR7-positively selected cells formed the naive CD8 fraction, excluding terminally differentiated effector memory CD45RA+ cells. The CDR3 spans 15 residues. CDR1 and CDR2 from the germline V gene are SGHAT and FQNNGV. Germline trimming cut 0 bases from V and 7 bases from J; bases unmatched to any gene: 8. Study processing details: Filtering differed because ImmunoSEQ produced junction-only sequences that carried no quality scores. Profiling relied on immunoSEQ multiplex PCR, and the TCRdb table lists in-frame clones only, not all of them. V and J calls and clone size follow that table, whereas D and trimming were derived from the DNA. The table has hundreds of thousands of clones, approximately 96% seen once.

This receptor was taken from a woman aged 30 to 39 in good health. Sequenced input: naive CD8+ T cells sorted from blood. This sequence joins TRBV11-2 and TRBJ2-7; 8 nucleotides align to TRBD2. CDR3 sequence: CASSLEFSGTLEQYF. The CDR3 DNA reads TGTGCCAGCAGCTTAGAGTTTAGCGGGACGCTAGAGCAGTACTTC.